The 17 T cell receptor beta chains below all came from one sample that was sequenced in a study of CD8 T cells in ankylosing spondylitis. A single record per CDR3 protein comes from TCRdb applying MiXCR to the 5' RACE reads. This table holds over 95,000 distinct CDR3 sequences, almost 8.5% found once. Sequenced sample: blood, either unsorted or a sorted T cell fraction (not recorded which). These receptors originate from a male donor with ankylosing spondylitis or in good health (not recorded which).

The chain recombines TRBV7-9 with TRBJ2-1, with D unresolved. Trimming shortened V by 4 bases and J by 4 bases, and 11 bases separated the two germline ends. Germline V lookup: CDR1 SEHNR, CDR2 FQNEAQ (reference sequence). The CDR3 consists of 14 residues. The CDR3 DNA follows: TGTGCCAGCAGCTCAGCTCAGGTGTACAATGAGCAGTTCTTC. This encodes CASSSAQVYNEQFF.

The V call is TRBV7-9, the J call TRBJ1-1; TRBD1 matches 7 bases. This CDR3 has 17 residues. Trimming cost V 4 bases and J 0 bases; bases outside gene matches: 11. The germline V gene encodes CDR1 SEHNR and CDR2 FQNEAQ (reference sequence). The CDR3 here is CASSSSRGQLMNTEAFF. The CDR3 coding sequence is TGTGCCAGCAGCTCGTCTAGGGGACAGCTTATGAACACTGAAGCTTTCTTT.

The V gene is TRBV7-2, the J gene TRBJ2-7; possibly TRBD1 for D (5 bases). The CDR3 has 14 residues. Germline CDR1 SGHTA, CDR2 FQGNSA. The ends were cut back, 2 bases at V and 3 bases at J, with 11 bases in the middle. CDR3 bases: TGTGCCAGCAGCTTACCAGGGAACGGCTACGAGCAGTACTTC. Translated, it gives CASSLPGNGYEQYF.

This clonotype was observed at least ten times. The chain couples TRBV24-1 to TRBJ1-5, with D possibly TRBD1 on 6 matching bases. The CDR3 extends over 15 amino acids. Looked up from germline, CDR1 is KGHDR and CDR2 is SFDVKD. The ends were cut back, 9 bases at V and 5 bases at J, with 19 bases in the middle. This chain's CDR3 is CATSHGRGGYQPQHF. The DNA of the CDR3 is TGTGCCACCTCCCACGGGAGGGGGGGTTATCAGCCCCAGCATTTT.

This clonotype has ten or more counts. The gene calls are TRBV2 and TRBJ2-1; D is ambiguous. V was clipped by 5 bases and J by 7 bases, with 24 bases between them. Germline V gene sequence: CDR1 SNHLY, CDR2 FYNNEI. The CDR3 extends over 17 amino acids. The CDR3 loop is CASSPRPMATHQNEQFF. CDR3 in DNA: TGTGCCAGCAGTCCCCGTCCGATGGCGACACACCAAAATGAGCAGTTCTTC.

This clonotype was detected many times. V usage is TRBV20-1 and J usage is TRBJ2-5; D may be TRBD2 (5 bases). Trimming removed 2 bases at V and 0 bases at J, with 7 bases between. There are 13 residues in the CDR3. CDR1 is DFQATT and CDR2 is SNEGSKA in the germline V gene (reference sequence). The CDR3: CSARHGDQETQYF. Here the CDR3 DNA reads TGCAGTGCTAGACACGGGGACCAAGAGACCCAGTACTTC.

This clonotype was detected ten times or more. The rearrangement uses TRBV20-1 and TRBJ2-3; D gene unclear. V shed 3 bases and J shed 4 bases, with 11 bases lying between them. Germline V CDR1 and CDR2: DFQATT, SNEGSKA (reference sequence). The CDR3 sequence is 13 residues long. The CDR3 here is CSARVAGADTQYF. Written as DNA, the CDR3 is TGCAGTGCTAGGGTGGCAGGAGCAGATACGCAGTATTTT.

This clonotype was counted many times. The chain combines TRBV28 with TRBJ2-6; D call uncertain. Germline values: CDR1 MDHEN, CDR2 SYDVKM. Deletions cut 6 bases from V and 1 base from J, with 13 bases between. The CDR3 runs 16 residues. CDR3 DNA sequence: TGTGCCAGCAGAGGCATTCTCATTTCTGGGGCCAACGTCCTGACTTTC. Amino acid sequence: CASRGILISGANVLTF. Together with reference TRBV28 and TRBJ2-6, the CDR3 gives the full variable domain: DVKVTQSSRYLVKRTGEKVFLECVQDMDHENMFWYRQDPGLGLRLIYFSYDVKMKEKGDIPEGYSVSREKKERFSLILESASTNQTSMYLCASRGILISGANVLTFGAGSRLTVL.

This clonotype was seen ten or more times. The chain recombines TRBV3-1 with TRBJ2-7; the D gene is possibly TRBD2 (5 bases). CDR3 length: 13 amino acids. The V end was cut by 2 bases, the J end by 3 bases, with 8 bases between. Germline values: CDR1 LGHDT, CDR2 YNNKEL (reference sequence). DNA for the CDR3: TGTGCCAGCAGCCAATCGGGGTTCTACGAGCAGTACTTC. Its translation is CASSQSGFYEQYF.

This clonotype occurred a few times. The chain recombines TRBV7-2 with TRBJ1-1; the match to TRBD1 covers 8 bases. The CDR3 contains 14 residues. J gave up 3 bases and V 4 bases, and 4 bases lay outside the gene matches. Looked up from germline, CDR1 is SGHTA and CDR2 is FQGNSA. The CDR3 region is CASSSDRGYTEAFF. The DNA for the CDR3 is TGTGCCAGCAGCTCAGACAGGGGATACACTGAAGCTTTCTTT. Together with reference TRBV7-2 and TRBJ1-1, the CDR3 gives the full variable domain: GAGVSQSPSNKVTEKGKDVELRCDPISGHTALYWYRQSLGQGLEFLIYFQGNSAPDKSGLPSDRFSAERTGGSVSTLTIQRTQQEDSAVYLCASSSDRGYTEAFFGQGTRLTVV.

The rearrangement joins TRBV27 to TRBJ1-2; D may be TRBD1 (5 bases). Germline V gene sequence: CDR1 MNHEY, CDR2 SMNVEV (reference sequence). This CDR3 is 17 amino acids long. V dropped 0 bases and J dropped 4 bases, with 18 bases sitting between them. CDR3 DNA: TGTGCCAGCAGTTTATCCGGGGTGGGCAGGGAGGGCTATGGCTACACCTTC. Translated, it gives CASSLSGVGREGYGYTF.

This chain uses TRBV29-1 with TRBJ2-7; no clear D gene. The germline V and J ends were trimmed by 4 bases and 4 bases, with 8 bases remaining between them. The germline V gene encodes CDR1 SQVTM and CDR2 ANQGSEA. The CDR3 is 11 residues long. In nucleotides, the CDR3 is TGCAGCGTTGGGGCTGGTTACGAGCAGTACTTC. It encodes CSVGAGYEQYF.

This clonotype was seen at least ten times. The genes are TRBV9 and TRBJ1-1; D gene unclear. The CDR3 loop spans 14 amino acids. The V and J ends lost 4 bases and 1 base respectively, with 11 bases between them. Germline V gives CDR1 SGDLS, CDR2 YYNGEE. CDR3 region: CASSRLGGNTEAFF. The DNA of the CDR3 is TGTGCCAGCAGCCGTCTGGGTGGGAACACTGAAGCTTTCTTT.

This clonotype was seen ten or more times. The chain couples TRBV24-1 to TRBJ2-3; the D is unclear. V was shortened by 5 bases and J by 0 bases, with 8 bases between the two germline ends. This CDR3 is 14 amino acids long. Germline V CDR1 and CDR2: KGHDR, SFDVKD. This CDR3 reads CATSATASTDTQYF. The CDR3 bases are TGTGCCACCAGTGCCACAGCTAGCACAGATACGCAGTATTTT.

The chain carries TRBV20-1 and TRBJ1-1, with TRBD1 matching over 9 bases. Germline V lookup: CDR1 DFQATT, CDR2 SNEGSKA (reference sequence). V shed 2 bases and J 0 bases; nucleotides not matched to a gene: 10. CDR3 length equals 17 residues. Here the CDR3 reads CSARRDRVGPMNTEAFF. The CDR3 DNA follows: TGCAGTGCTAGAAGGGACAGGGTTGGACCGATGAACACTGAAGCTTTCTTT.

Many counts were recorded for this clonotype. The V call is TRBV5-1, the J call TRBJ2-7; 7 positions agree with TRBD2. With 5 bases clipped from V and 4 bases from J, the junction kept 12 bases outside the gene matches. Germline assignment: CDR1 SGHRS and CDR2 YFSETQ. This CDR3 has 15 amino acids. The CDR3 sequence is CASRTGGLGIYEQYF. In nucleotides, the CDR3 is TGCGCCAGCAGGACCGGAGGACTAGGAATTTACGAGCAGTACTTC.

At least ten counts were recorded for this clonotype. CDR3 amino acids: CASSVVLAGVNEQFF. The CDR3 DNA is TGTGCCAGCAGCGTAGTACTAGCGGGCGTAAATGAGCAGTTCTTC. J is TRBJ2-1 and V is TRBV9, with 9 bases aligning to TRBD2. Germline CDR1 reads SGDLS; CDR2 reads YYNGEE. The CDR3 has 15 amino acids. The V gene end was trimmed by 0 bases and the J gene end by 7 bases; junction bases not matched to a gene: 5. Full variable domain (remainder filled in from reference TRBV9 and TRBJ2-1): DSGVTQTPKHLITATGQRVTLRCSPRSGDLSVYWYQQSLDQGLQFLIQYYNGEERAKGNILERFSAQQFPDLHSELNLSSLELGDSALYFCASSVVLAGVNEQFFGPGTRLTVL.